This T cell receptor (beta chain) was documented in a study of blood T cell repertoires in COVID-19. Study-level background: COVID-19 samples collected from the United States, Italy and Spain covered acute and convalescent phases. T cells, B-cell-depleted T cells, or PBMCs provided the cDNA or gDNA that served as material.

Germline values: CDR1 SGHAT, CDR2 FQNNGV. The V end lost 6 bases, the J end lost 0 bases, and 12 bases lay between the germline ends. This CDR3 has 15 amino acids. Source study methods: Nucleated cell number was recorded as an estimate derived from reference gene primer amplification. Using immunoSEQ multiplex PCR, the repertoire was profiled, and TCRdb retains in-frame clones only, with some absent. V, J and clone size reflect that table, while D and trimming were determined from the DNA. Of 110,000 to 150,000 clones in the sample, less than 85% were seen once. Input material: peripheral blood. The clonotype was recovered from a woman aged 80 or over in a cohort sampled during active or convalescent COVID-19. This chain links TRBV11-2 with TRBJ2-1, with a possible D match to TRBD2 (5 bases). In DNA form, the CDR3 reads TGTGCCAGCAGACAACGTACTAGCTCCTACAATGAGCAGTTCTTC. It is translated as CASRQRTSSYNEQFF.